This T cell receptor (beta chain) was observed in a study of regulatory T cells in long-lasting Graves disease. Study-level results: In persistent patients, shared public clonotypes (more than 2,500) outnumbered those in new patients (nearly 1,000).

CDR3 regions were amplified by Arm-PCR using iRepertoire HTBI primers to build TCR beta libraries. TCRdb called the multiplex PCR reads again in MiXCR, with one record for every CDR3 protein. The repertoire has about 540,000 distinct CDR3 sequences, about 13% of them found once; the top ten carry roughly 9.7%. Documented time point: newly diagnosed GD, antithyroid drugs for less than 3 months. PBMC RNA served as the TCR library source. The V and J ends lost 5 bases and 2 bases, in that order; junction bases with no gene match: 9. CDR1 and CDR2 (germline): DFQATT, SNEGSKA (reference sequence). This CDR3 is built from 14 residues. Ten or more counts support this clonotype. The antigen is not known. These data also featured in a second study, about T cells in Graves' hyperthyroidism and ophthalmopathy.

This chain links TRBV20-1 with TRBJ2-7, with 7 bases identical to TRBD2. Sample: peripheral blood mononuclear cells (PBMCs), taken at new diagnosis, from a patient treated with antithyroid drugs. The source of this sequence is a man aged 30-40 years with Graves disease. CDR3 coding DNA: TGCAGTGCTGGGAGGGCGGTAGCAACCTACGAGCAGTACTTC. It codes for CSAGRAVATYEQYF.